These 10 T cell receptor beta chains were all obtained from the same sample, sequenced in a study of graft-versus-host responses after intestinal transplantation. No cognate antigen is known for these TCRs. The data were produced by immunoSEQ multiplex PCR, yet TCRdb's version contains in-frame clones alone and is incomplete. The table includes about 88,000 clones, roughly 90% detected once. The sample here was unstimulated CD4+ T cells sorted from spleen or lymph node cells, taken before intestinal transplant. These receptors originate from a human donor who received an intestinal transplant.

The CDR3 sequence is CASSLWDRDTDTQYF. Written as DNA, the CDR3 is TGTGCCAGCAGCTTGTGGGACAGGGACACAGATACGCAGTATTTT. The chain couples TRBV5-5 to TRBJ2-3, with 9 bases identical to TRBD1. The CDR3 covers 15 residues. Germline loops: CDR1 SGHKS, CDR2 YYEKEE (reference sequence). Trimming cost V 1 base and J 2 bases; bases outside gene matches: 2. The variable domain in full, completed from reference TRBV5-5 and TRBJ2-3, reads DAGVTQSPTHLIKTRGQQVTLRCSPISGHKSVSWYQQVLGQGPQFIFQYYEKEERGRGNFPDRFSARQFPNYSSELNVNALLLGDSALYLCASSLWDRDTDTQYFGPGTRLTVL.

V gene TRBV18 combines with J gene TRBJ2-1; D might be TRBD2 (6 bases). CDR3 length: 16 amino acids. V was shortened by 3 bases and J by 5 bases, with 17 bases between the two germline ends. Germline CDR1 is KGHSH and CDR2 is LQKENI. The CDR3 sequence is CASSPSKTPGDNEQFF. The CDR3 DNA follows: TGTGCCAGCTCACCCAGTAAGACCCCGGGGGACAATGAGCAGTTCTTC.

J is TRBJ2-3 and V is TRBV4-1; D gene ambiguous. Germline V gene sequence: CDR1 MGHRA, CDR2 YSYEKL. V lost 1 base, J lost 6 bases, and 11 bases lay in between. The CDR3 sequence is 14 residues long. The CDR3 DNA follows: TGCGCCAGCAGCCAAGGGGGTAGTGTGGATACGCAGTATTTT. This sequence encodes CASSQGGSVDTQYF.

The V call is TRBV28, the J call TRBJ2-4; D is possibly TRBD2 (6 bases). V was trimmed by 3 bases and J by 2 bases, leaving 8 bases between them. Germline CDR1 is MDHEN and CDR2 is SYDVKM. The CDR3 is made up of 14 amino acids. CDR3 region: CASSLEGSKNIQYF. CDR3 coding DNA: TGTGCCAGCAGTTTGGAGGGATCCAAAAACATTCAGTACTTC.

This chain connects TRBV27 to TRBJ2-1, with D tentatively TRBD2 (5 bases). The V and J ends lost 2 bases and 5 bases respectively, with 13 bases between them. The CDR3 length is 15 residues. Germline V gene data show CDR1 as MNHEY and CDR2 as SMNVEV (reference sequence). The CDR3 sequence is CASSLRRTSNNEQFF. In DNA, the CDR3 is TGTGCCAGCAGTTTAAGGCGCACTAGTAACAATGAGCAGTTCTTC.

The CDR3 DNA is TGCGCCAGCAGACAGGGGGGCTACGAGCAGTACTTC. Protein: CASRQGGYEQYF. This rearrangement joins TRBV5-1 to TRBJ2-7; the match to TRBD1 covers 8 bases. CDR1 is SGHRS and CDR2 is YFSETQ in the germline V gene. The CDR3 contains 12 residues. With 5 bases clipped from V and 3 bases from J, the junction kept 1 base outside the gene matches.

The chain employs TRBV6-6 and TRBJ1-4; no definite D call. The CDR3 covers 14 residues. V was trimmed by 7 bases and J by 3 bases, leaving 12 bases between them. Germline loops: CDR1 MNHNY, CDR2 SVGAGI (reference sequence). DNA for the CDR3: TGTGCCAGCACCCTGTTTGGGGCTAATGAAAAACTGTTTTTT. This translates into CASTLFGANEKLFF.

The chain has TRBV5-6 and TRBJ1-1, with D unclear. The germline V gene encodes CDR1 SGHDT and CDR2 YYEEEE. V was pared by 1 base and J by 2 bases, with 9 bases between. The CDR3 runs to 14 residues. The CDR3 region is CASSLRWDNTEAFF. The CDR3 DNA reads TGTGCCAGCAGCTTGCGGTGGGATAACACTGAAGCTTTCTTT.

The rearrangement joins TRBV6-5 to TRBJ2-7, with D hard to call. Trimming left V 2 bases short and J 0 bases short, with 11 bases between. The CDR3 has 15 residues. Germline CDR1 reads MNHEY; CDR2 reads SVGAGI. CDR3 region: CASSYRSRLSYEQYF. As DNA, the CDR3 is TGTGCCAGCAGTTACAGGAGCCGGCTCTCCTACGAGCAGTACTTC.

The CDR3 region is CASSQGFGYTF. In DNA, the CDR3 is TGTGCCAGCAGCCAAGGGTTTGGCTACACCTTC. This chain joins TRBV11-2 and TRBJ1-2; D is uncertain. Germline values: CDR1 SGHAT, CDR2 FQNNGV. CDR3 length equals 11 residues. The V end lost 5 bases, the J end lost 7 bases, and 8 bases lay between the germline ends.